Each of the 17 T cell receptor beta chains below was sequenced from the same sample in a study of cytomegalovirus exposure and HLA in healthy donors (dated by TCRdb to 2017 to 2019). The library was built by means of the immunoSEQ multiplex PCR assay. A mixture of 60 forward primers for TCR Vbeta segments and 13 reverse primers for TCR Jbeta segments was used in the multiplex PCR. Held by TCRdb, this immuneACCESS table contains in-frame sequences only and omits some clones. Under half of the omission traces to an unresolved V gene where checked; the cause of the rest is unknown. The table for this sample lists about 130,000 clones; 80% of them were counted only once. In total, the top ten clones hold 1.2% of the sample. The material sequenced was PBMCs. These receptors were obtained from a female donor in good health and CMV-seronegative.

Only one count was recorded for this clone. The chain combines TRBV19 with TRBJ2-2, with TRBD1 as a possible D gene (5 bases). This CDR3 region has 14 residues. The V end was cut by 5 bases, the J end by 5 bases, with 12 bases between. Germline CDR1 LNHDA, CDR2 SQIVND (reference sequence). DNA for the CDR3: TGTGCCAGTAGTGGGGCCAGGGAAACCGGGGAGCTGTTTTTT. Translated, it gives CASSGARETGELFF.

This clone was counted between two and nine times. V gene TRBV5-4 combines with J gene TRBJ1-1; D possibly corresponds to TRBD1 (6 bases). V was clipped by 3 bases and J by 7 bases, with 16 bases between them. CDR3 length: 14 amino acids. Germline lookup yields CDR1 SGHNT and CDR2 YYREEE (reference sequence). For the CDR3, the DNA is TGTGCCAGCAGCTCCGAGGGGGAGAGGGGTGAAGCTTTCTTT. Encoded protein: CASSSEGERGEAFF. The whole variable domain, remainder taken from reference TRBV5-4 and TRBJ1-1, is ETGVTQSPTHLIKTRGQQVTLRCSSQSGHNTVSWYQQALGQGPQFIFQYYREEENGRGNFPPRFSGLQFPNYSSELNVNALELDDSALYLCASSSEGERGEAFFGQGTRLTVV.

The gene calls are TRBV27 and TRBJ2-7; 8 nucleotides line up with TRBD1. The CDR3 is 19 amino acids. Trimming at V came to 1 base and at J to 0 bases, leaving 14 bases not matched to a gene. Germline CDR1 reads MNHEY; CDR2 reads SMNVEV (reference sequence). CDR3: CASSLFGRRGTGSSYEQYF. Here the CDR3 DNA reads TGTGCCAGCAGTTTATTTGGTCGGAGGGGGACAGGAAGCTCCTACGAGCAGTACTTC.

The chain has TRBV30 and TRBJ1-1; no definite D call. Deletions cut 0 bases from V and 4 bases from J, with 6 bases between. The CDR3 is 12 residues long. CDR1 is GTSNPN and CDR2 is SVGIG in the germline V gene (reference sequence). The CDR3 reads CAWSVHFTEAFF. CDR3 bases: TGTGCCTGGAGTGTTCACTTCACTGAAGCTTTCTTT.

This sequence joins TRBV6-1 and TRBJ2-2, with 8 bases identical to TRBD1. J was trimmed by 2 bases and V by 6 bases; bases with no gene match: 5. The CDR3 covers 15 residues. CDR1 is MNHNS, CDR2 SASEGT, per germline. This chain's CDR3 is CASRPGGPNTGELFF. The CDR3 DNA is TGTGCCAGCAGACCAGGGGGCCCTAACACCGGGGAGCTGTTTTTT.

This chain connects TRBV2 to TRBJ2-2; D is perhaps TRBD2 (6 bases). The germline V and J ends were trimmed by 6 bases and 5 bases, with 16 bases remaining between them. This CDR3 has 15 residues. Germline lookup yields CDR1 SNHLY and CDR2 FYNNEI. The CDR3 loop is CASRGLLRGTGELFF. The CDR3 DNA reads as TGTGCCAGCAGAGGACTATTACGAGGAACCGGGGAGCTGTTTTTT.

The V gene is TRBV19, the J gene TRBJ1-1; 7 bases line up with TRBD1. The CDR3 contains 14 residues. Trimming cost V 11 bases and J 5 bases; bases outside gene matches: 14. The germline V gene encodes CDR1 LNHDA and CDR2 SQIVND (reference sequence). CDR3 residues: CAARGPFIGTEAFF. CDR3 coding DNA: TGTGCCGCGAGGGGGCCCTTTATAGGTACTGAAGCTTTCTTT.

V usage is TRBV4-1 and J usage is TRBJ1-5, with 7 bases that match TRBD1. With 0 bases clipped from V and 5 bases from J, the junction kept 10 bases outside the gene matches. The CDR3 totals 17 residues. Per germline, CDR1 MGHRA and CDR2 YSYEKL. This chain's CDR3 is CASSQDLTGDRDQPQHF. CDR3 DNA sequence: TGCGCCAGCAGCCAAGATCTAACAGGGGACCGCGATCAGCCCCAGCATTTT.

This chain joins TRBV28 and TRBJ1-2; TRBD1 aligns across 7 bases. The length of the CDR3 is 16 residues. Germline values: CDR1 MDHEN, CDR2 SYDVKM. V trimming: 7 bases; J trimming: 8 bases; junction bases outside the gene matches: 19. CDR3: CASKDPGQMSRYGYTF. For the CDR3, the DNA is TGTGCCAGCAAAGACCCGGGACAGATGTCCCGTTACGGCTACACCTTC.

V and J are TRBV5-5 and TRBJ2-7, with D perhaps matching TRBD1 (5 bases). Trimming took off 4 bases at V and 6 bases at J, with 14 bases between the two ends. The CDR3 loop spans 13 amino acids. CDR1 and CDR2 (germline): SGHKS, YYEKEE (reference sequence). The DNA of the CDR3 is TGTGCCAGCAGCAGGGGCCACTGGGGCGAGCAGTACTTC. This sequence encodes CASSRGHWGEQYF.

With regard to this clone: The same CDR3 is also encoded by other DNA sequences in this sample. The chain carries TRBV11-2 and TRBJ1-3; D unresolved. The length of the CDR3 is 17 residues. Germline lookup yields CDR1 SGHAT and CDR2 FQNNGV. The V end lost 0 bases, the J end lost 4 bases, and 16 bases lay between the germline ends. The CDR3 protein is CASSLDLDWHSGNTIYF. CDR3 DNA: TGTGCCAGCAGCTTAGATTTGGACTGGCACTCCGGAAACACCATATATTTT. Based on the CDR3 plus reference TRBV11-2 and TRBJ1-3, the full variable domain is EAGVAQSPRYKIIEKRQSVAFWCNPISGHATLYWYQQILGQGPKLLIQFQNNGVVDDSQLPKDRFSAERLKGVDSTLKIQPAKLEDSAVYLCASSLDLDWHSGNTIYFGEGSWLTVV.

The rearrangement links TRBV7-8 to TRBJ1-2, with 10 bases fitting TRBD1. Germline CDR1 is SGHVS and CDR2 is FQNEAQ. The CDR3 has 15 residues. V lost 5 bases to trimming and J lost 3 bases; unmatched junction nucleotides: 6. DNA for the CDR3: TGTGCCAGCAGCGCCGGACAGGGGGGGGACTATGGCTACACCTTC. Protein: CASSAGQGGDYGYTF.

This clone occurred a few times. The chain employs TRBV19 and TRBJ2-1; 10 nucleotides match TRBD2. The CDR3 spans 15 residues. Germline V gives CDR1 LNHDA, CDR2 SQIVND (reference sequence). Trimming took 8 bases from V and 7 from J; bases not matched to a gene: 11. The CDR3 DNA follows: TGTGCCAGTGGCCAGACTAGCGGGCGGAGGAATGAGCAGTTCTTC. Amino acid sequence: CASGQTSGRRNEQFF. Using reference TRBV19 and TRBJ2-1 for the parts outside the CDR3, the full variable domain is DGGITQSPKYLFRKEGQNVTLSCEQNLNHDAMYWYRQDPGQGLRLIYYSQIVNDFQKGDIAEGYSVSREKKESFPLTVTSAQKNPTAFYLCASGQTSGRRNEQFFGPGTRLTVL.

This clone occurred once. CDR3 coding DNA: TGTGCCAGCAGCTTAATCAAGGCGGGCCCCGGCAACGAGCAGTACTTC. Translating it yields CASSLIKAGPGNEQYF. This chain connects TRBV7-3 to TRBJ2-7, with TRBD2 as a possible D gene (5 bases). With 1 base removed from V and 5 bases from J, the gap between germline ends came to 18 bases. This CDR3 spans 16 amino acids. CDR1 and CDR2 from the germline V gene are SGHTA and FQGTGA.

The rearrangement links TRBV11-2 to TRBJ2-3; D is perhaps TRBD2 (5 bases). V was shortened by 2 bases and J by 0 bases, with 12 bases between the two germline ends. The CDR3 covers 16 residues. The germline CDR1 and CDR2 sequences are SGHAT and FQNNGV. Here the CDR3 DNA reads TGTGCCAGCAGCTTAAGGCCGGGGTCTAGCACAGATACGCAGTATTTT. As protein: CASSLRPGSSTDTQYF.

The genes are TRBV15 and TRBJ1-4; D may be TRBD1 (5 bases). The CDR3 consists of 13 residues. Between the trimmed V and J ends, which lost 8 bases and 7 bases, there was a span of 14 bases. Germline V gene sequence: CDR1 LNHNV, CDR2 YYDKDF (reference sequence). The CDR3 spells CATVRRGGEKLFF. The CDR3 nucleotides read TGTGCCACCGTAAGGCGGGGGGGTGAAAAACTGTTTTTT. Drawing the rest from reference TRBV15 and TRBJ1-4, the complete variable domain is DAMVIQNPRYQVTQFGKPVTLSCSQTLNHNVMYWYQQKSSQAPKLLFHYYDKDFNNEADTPDNFQSRRPNTSFCFLDIRSPGLGDTAMYLCATVRRGGEKLFFGSGTQLSVL.

This clone showed up just a few times. V usage is TRBV5-1 and J usage is TRBJ1-2; D unclear. Germline V gene lookup returns CDR1 SGHRS and CDR2 YFSETQ. This CDR3 spans 13 amino acids. V gave up 4 bases and J gave up 4 bases, with 11 bases separating them. DNA of the CDR3: TGCGCCAGCAGCCCGCTGGAGGCCTATGGCTACACCTTC. Translated, it gives CASSPLEAYGYTF.